This is a list of T cell receptor beta chains from one sample in a study of cytomegalovirus exposure and HLA in healthy donors. Sequenced by immunoSEQ multiplex PCR; TCRdb stores in-frame clones only, minus some. The sample includes some 130,000 clones, approximately 80% seen only once; the top ten take over 1%. The sample consisted of PBMCs. The receptors derive from a human donor in good health. Each CDR3 is given with its conserved first and last residue. The D gene is left open where the match is weak. Not every row has a clone size; where given, it reads once, few, many or a size class.

clone_size j_call d_call v_call cdr3_aa cdr3_nt
NA TRBJ2-7 TRBD1 TRBV2 CASSEVGTDQSEQYF TGTGCCAGCAGTGAAGTAGGGACAGACCAAAGCGAGCAGTACTTC
NA TRBJ1-5 TRBD1 TRBV7-8 CASSLRQGVVPQPQHF TGTGCCAGCAGCTTACGACAGGGGGTGGTCCCTCAGCCCCAGCATTTT
NA TRBJ2-5 NA TRBV5-8 CASSKTGSYPSEQYF TGTGCCAGCAGTAAAACCGGGTCGTACCCTTCGGAGCAGTACTTC
NA TRBJ2-5 TRBD2 TRBV27 CASKSGGRQETQYF TGTGCCAGCAAAAGCGGGGGACGACAAGAGACCCAGTACTTC
NA TRBJ1-4 NA TRBV7-9 CASSTPGGEKLFF TGTGCCAGCAGCACACCAGGAGGTGAAAAACTGTTTTTT
once TRBJ1-1 TRBD1 TRBV5-1 CASSLVGQGLITEAFF TGCGCCAGCAGCTTGGTAGGACAGGGGCTTATAACTGAAGCTTTCTTT
NA TRBJ1-2 TRBD1 TRBV5-5 CASSVLSTGDGGYTF TGTGCCAGCAGCGTCCTCTCGACAGGGGATGGCGGCTACACCTTC
NA TRBJ1-1 NA TRBV21-1 CASSTTATMNTEAFF TGTGCCAGCAGCACGACAGCCACAATGAACACTGAAGCTTTCTTT
NA TRBJ2-1 TRBD2 TRBV9 CASSVIPGASGGKYNEQFF TGTGCCAGCAGCGTAATTCCGGGAGCTAGCGGGGGGAAATACAATGAGCAGTTCTTC
NA TRBJ2-7 NA TRBV14 CASSQDFASPRAYDEQYF TGTGCCAGCAGCCAAGATTTTGCCAGCCCCAGGGCCTACGACGAGCAGTACTTC
NA TRBJ1-1 NA TRBV7-9 CASSFGYTEAFF TGTGCCAGCAGCTTCGGGTACACTGAAGCTTTCTTT
once TRBJ2-5 TRBD2 TRBV5-1 CASSLALAGVRETQYF TGCGCCAGCAGCTTGGCTCTAGCGGGGGTGAGGGAGACCCAGTACTTC
NA TRBJ2-5 TRBD2 TRBV7-9 CASSSRGGKETQYF TGTGCCAGCAGCTCCCGGGGGGGGAAAGAGACCCAGTACTTC
NA TRBJ2-7 NA TRBV5-1 CASSLGTSGFSYEQYF TGCGCCAGCAGCTTGGGGACAAGCGGGTTTTCCTACGAGCAGTACTTC
NA TRBJ1-3 TRBD1 TRBV5-1 CASSLTGTGDHTGNTIYF TGCGCCAGCAGCTTGACCGGGACAGGAGACCACACGGGAAACACCATATATTTT
NA TRBJ2-2 NA TRBV29-1 CSVEDHRYGVNTGELFF TGCAGCGTTGAAGACCACAGGTACGGCGTTAACACCGGGGAGCTGTTTTTT
NA TRBJ1-3 NA TRBV7-9 CASLHSRDGNTIYF TGTGCCAGCCTCCATTCACGGGATGGAAACACCATATATTTT
NA TRBJ1-1 NA TRBV6-6 CASSLSGNTEAFF TGTGCCAGCAGTTTGTCGGGGAACACTGAAGCTTTCTTT
NA TRBJ2-7 NA TRBV6-1 CASTWAAGQVAEQYF TGTGCCAGCACGTGGGCCGCAGGCCAAGTGGCCGAGCAGTACTTC
NA TRBJ1-6 NA TRBV10-2 CASWDNSYNSPLHF TGCGCCAGCTGGGACAACTCCTATAATTCACCCCTCCACTTT
once TRBJ2-7 NA TRBV6-1 CASSDRGGNEQYF TGTGCCAGCAGTGATCGGGGAGGAAACGAGCAGTACTTC
NA TRBJ2-1 NA TRBV29-1 CSTGRRAVPYNEQFF TGCAGCACCGGAAGGCGAGCGGTGCCCTACAATGAGCAGTTCTTC
NA TRBJ2-1 NA TRBV29-1 CSVLEHYNEQFF TGCAGCGTCCTAGAGCACTACAATGAGCAGTTCTTC
NA TRBJ2-1 TRBD2 TRBV6-5 CASSYPTSGGFNEQFF TGTGCCAGCAGTTACCCGACTAGCGGGGGGTTCAATGAGCAGTTCTTC
few TRBJ1-2 NA TRBV6-5 CASSTFGHYGYTF TGTGCCAGCAGTACCTTCGGACATTATGGCTACACCTTC
NA TRBJ1-2 NA TRBV9 CASSVGPGVDYGYTF TGTGCCAGCAGCGTAGGTCCAGGGGTGGACTATGGCTACACCTTC
once TRBJ1-2 NA TRBV13 CASSPGRGNGYTF TGTGCCAGCAGCCCCGGACGGGGGAATGGCTACACCTTC
NA TRBJ2-5 TRBD2 TRBV5-1 CASEGVAGGKTQYF TGCGCCAGCGAGGGTGTAGCGGGGGGGAAGACCCAGTACTTC
NA TRBJ1-6 NA TRBV18 CASSPNDGTDGGSPLHF TGTGCCAGCTCACCAAATGACGGGACGGACGGAGGGTCACCCCTCCACTTT
NA TRBJ1-2 NA TRBV19 CASKTGRVGYGYTF TGTGCCAGCAAGACAGGCCGGGTTGGCTATGGCTACACCTTC
NA TRBJ2-7 NA TRBV10-3 CAISPNQGYEQYF TGTGCCATCAGTCCAAACCAGGGTTACGAGCAGTACTTC
once TRBJ2-2 TRBD2 TRBV13 CASSLGLGTSGHTGELFF TGTGCCAGCAGCTTAGGCCTAGGGACTAGCGGCCACACCGGGGAGCTGTTTTTT
NA TRBJ1-1 NA TRBV27 CASGSGHRNTEAFF TGTGCCAGCGGGTCAGGACATCGGAACACTGAAGCTTTCTTT
NA TRBJ2-7 TRBD1 TRBV27 CASSLVGTGGYEQYF TGTGCCAGCAGTTTGGTCGGGACAGGGGGCTACGAGCAGTACTTC
NA TRBJ2-7 NA TRBV7-9 CASSLVVSQAGASYEQYF TGTGCCAGCAGCTTAGTGGTATCCCAGGCAGGGGCCTCCTACGAGCAGTACTTC
NA TRBJ1-1 NA TRBV7-9 CASSEGPGRDTEAFF TGTGCCAGCAGCGAGGGCCCAGGGAGGGACACTGAAGCTTTCTTT
NA TRBJ1-5 NA TRBV10-3 CAISVGDNSWGNQPQHF TGTGCCATCAGTGTAGGGGACAATTCCTGGGGCAATCAGCCCCAGCATTTT
few TRBJ1-3 TRBD1 TRBV5-6 CASTRDRGFSGNTIYF TGTGCCAGCACCCGGGACAGGGGGTTTTCTGGAAACACCATATATTTT
once TRBJ2-1 NA TRBV21-1 CASSPPRGRDFHNEQFF TGTGCCAGCAGCCCGCCGCGGGGCAGGGACTTTCACAATGAGCAGTTCTTC